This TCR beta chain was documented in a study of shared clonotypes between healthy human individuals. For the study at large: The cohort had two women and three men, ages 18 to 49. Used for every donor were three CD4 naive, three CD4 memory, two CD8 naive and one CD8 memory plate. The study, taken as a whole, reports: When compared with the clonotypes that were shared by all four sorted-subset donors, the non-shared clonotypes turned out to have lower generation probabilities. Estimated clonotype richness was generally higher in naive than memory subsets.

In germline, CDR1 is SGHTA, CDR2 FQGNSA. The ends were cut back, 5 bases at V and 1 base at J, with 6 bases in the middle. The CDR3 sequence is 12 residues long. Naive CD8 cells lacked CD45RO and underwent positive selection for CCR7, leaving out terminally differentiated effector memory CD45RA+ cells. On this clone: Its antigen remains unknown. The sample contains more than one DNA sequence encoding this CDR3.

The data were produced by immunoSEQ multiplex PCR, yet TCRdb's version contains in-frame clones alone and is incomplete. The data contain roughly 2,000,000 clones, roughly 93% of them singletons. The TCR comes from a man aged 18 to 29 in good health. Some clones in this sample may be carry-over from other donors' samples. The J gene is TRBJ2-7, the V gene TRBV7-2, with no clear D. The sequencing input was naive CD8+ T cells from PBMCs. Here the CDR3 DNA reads TGTGCCAGCAGCCCGCGTTCCTACGAGCAGTACTTC. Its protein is CASSPRSYEQYF.